The 15 T cell receptor beta chains presented below share a single source sample, sequenced in a study of T-cell reconstitution after alpha-beta-depleted transplantation in children. Preparation of the TCRbeta library involved a method that used unique molecular identifiers. MiXCR, run by TCRdb on the PCR reads, gives a single entry per CDR3 protein. This table holds some 80,000 distinct CDR3 sequences, around a sixth found once. Sequenced here: PBMCs, mostly from graft donor cells, sampled 360 days after TCRalphabeta/CD19-depleted stem cell transplant. All receptors come from a male patient aged 2-9 years who had a stem cell transplant for acute lymphoblastic leukemia, so the T cells may come from the graft donor.

The sample holds a few counts of this clonotype. The chain carries TRBV19 and TRBJ2-7, with TRBD2 matching 11 bases. The CDR3 covers 15 residues. The germline CDR1 and CDR2 sequences are LNHDA and SQIVND (reference sequence). The V gene end was trimmed by 5 bases and the J gene end by 0 bases; junction bases not matched to a gene: 3. CDR3 in amino acids: CASSRTSGYSYEQYF. The CDR3 DNA reads TGTGCCAGTAGTCGGACTAGCGGGTACTCCTACGAGCAGTACTTC.

This chain links TRBV10-3 with TRBJ2-1, with D unresolved. Trimming pared 2 bases from V and 9 bases from J, leaving 11 bases between. The CDR3 runs to 13 residues. Germline CDR1 ENHRY, CDR2 SYGVKD. The CDR3 region is CAISEATPGEQFF. The DNA for the CDR3 is TGTGCCATCAGTGAGGCGACTCCCGGTGAGCAGTTCTTC.

This clonotype was counted once. The chain couples TRBV5-5 to TRBJ1-2, with D possibly being TRBD1 (6 bases). The CDR3 spans 13 residues. The V and J ends lost 5 bases and 4 bases respectively, with 12 bases between them. Germline V gives CDR1 SGHKS, CDR2 YYEKEE (reference sequence). CDR3: CASSTGRLYGYTF. CDR3 sequence (DNA): TGTGCCAGCAGTACAGGGCGTCTCTATGGCTACACCTTC.

The J gene is TRBJ2-3, the V gene TRBV12-3 or TRBV12-4; 7 bases fit TRBD2. CDR3 length: 12 amino acids. The V and J ends lost 5 bases and 14 bases, in that order; junction bases with no gene match: 10. The CDR3 sequence: CASSRGTTQWYF. CDR3 nucleotide sequence: TGTGCCAGCAGTCGGGGGACTACGCAGTGGTATTTT.

The gene calls are TRBV5-1 and TRBJ2-7; D is uncertain. The CDR3 length is 14 residues. CDR1 and CDR2 (germline): SGHRS, YFSETQ. With 0 bases removed from V and 7 bases from J, the gap between germline ends came to 14 bases. In DNA form, the CDR3 reads TGCGCCAGCAGCTTGGATCTGACACGGCGAGAGCAGTACTTC. This gives the protein CASSLDLTRREQYF.

This clonotype was recorded many times. The chain recombines TRBV12-3 or TRBV12-4 with TRBJ2-7; TRBD1 might be the D (5 bases). The germline V and J ends were trimmed by 6 bases and 5 bases, with 20 bases remaining between them. The CDR3 spans 15 residues. The CDR3: CASSYGHRALNEQYF. Written as DNA, the CDR3 is TGTGCCAGCAGCTACGGACATAGGGCGTTGAACGAGCAGTACTTC.

V is TRBV10-3 and J is TRBJ2-5; D gene ambiguous. Per the germline V gene, CDR1 is ENHRY and CDR2 is SYGVKD. The CDR3 extends over 14 amino acids. Trimming shortened V by 0 bases and J by 5 bases, and 10 bases separated the two germline ends. Here the CDR3 reads CAISESGLRETQYF. DNA for the CDR3: TGTGCCATCAGTGAGTCAGGTTTGAGGGAGACCCAGTACTTC.

V usage is TRBV12-3 or TRBV12-4 and J usage is TRBJ2-1; D uncertain. The CDR3 has 13 amino acids. The V and J ends lost 10 bases and 5 bases respectively, with 15 bases between them. The DNA of the CDR3 is TGTGCCACTACACCGAAAGCCCACAATGAGCAGTTCTTC. Encoded protein: CATTPKAHNEQFF.

This clonotype was seen a few times. V is TRBV7-7 and J is TRBJ2-2; D gene uncertain. The CDR3 totals 14 residues. V was trimmed by 2 bases and J by 5 bases, leaving 9 bases between them. CDR1 and CDR2 from the germline V gene are SSHAT and FNYEAQ (reference sequence). CDR3 sequence reads: CASSLSVWTGELFF. CDR3 nucleotides: TGTGCCAGCAGCTTAAGTGTGTGGACCGGGGAGCTGTTTTTT. The whole variable domain, filled in from reference TRBV7-7 and TRBJ2-2, reads GAGVSQSPRYKVTKRGQDVTLRCDPISSHATLYWYQQALGQGPEFLTYFNYEAQPDKSGLPSDRFSAERPEGSISTLTIQRTEQRDSAMYRCASSLSVWTGELFFGEGSRLTVL.

This clonotype was observed a handful of times. The CDR3 protein is CAIKGGSAYEQYF. In DNA form, the CDR3 reads TGTGCCATCAAAGGCGGGAGCGCCTACGAGCAGTACTTC. The chain links TRBV10-3 to TRBJ2-7, with 7 positions matching TRBD2. The CDR3 consists of 13 residues. Germline CDR1 and CDR2: ENHRY and SYGVKD. The V and J ends lost 7 bases and 2 bases, in that order; junction bases with no gene match: 5.

The chain uses TRBV27 and TRBJ2-3; perhaps TRBD2 as D (5 bases). The germline V and J ends were trimmed by 4 bases and 2 bases, with 16 bases remaining between them. Germline assignment: CDR1 MNHEY and CDR2 SMNVEV (reference sequence). The CDR3 has 16 amino acids. In DNA form, the CDR3 reads TGTGCCAGCAGTTCATCGGTATGGAGGATCACAGATACGCAGTATTTT. This translates into CASSSSVWRITDTQYF.

The genes are TRBV11-1 and TRBJ2-2; 10 bases align to TRBD2. Per the germline V gene, CDR1 is SGHAT and CDR2 is FQDESV (reference sequence). The CDR3 has 18 residues. The trim removed 2 bases at V and 7 bases at J, leaving 13 bases unmatched. The CDR3 region has the DNA TGTGCCAGCAGCTTAAGCCGAAGCGGGAGGGCCGTCGACGGGGAGCTGTTTTTT. Translation gives CASSLSRSGRAVDGELFF.

The V gene is TRBV29-1, the J gene TRBJ2-3; D might be TRBD1 (5 bases). V dropped 5 bases and J dropped 3 bases, with 9 bases sitting between them. The CDR3 consists of 12 residues. Germline loops: CDR1 SQVTM, CDR2 ANQGSEA. CDR3 amino acids: CSVLQGTDTQYF. CDR3 coding DNA: TGCAGCGTTCTCCAGGGTACAGATACGCAGTATTTT.

The chain links TRBV5-1 to TRBJ2-7, with 11 bases that match TRBD2. The CDR3 has 16 residues. J gave up 0 bases and V 3 bases, and 5 bases lay outside the gene matches. The germline CDR1 and CDR2 sequences are SGHRS and YFSETQ. The CDR3 region is CASSSGLADSSYEQYF. CDR3 DNA sequence: TGCGCCAGCAGCTCGGGACTAGCGGATAGCTCCTACGAGCAGTACTTC.

This clonotype was counted ten times or more. The V and J genes are TRBV20-1 and TRBJ2-3, with unresolved D. V was clipped by 3 bases and J by 2 bases, with 6 bases between them. Germline loops: CDR1 DFQATT, CDR2 SNEGSKA (reference sequence). The CDR3 loop spans 12 amino acids. The CDR3 here is CSASGYTDTQYF. DNA of the CDR3: TGCAGTGCTAGCGGGTACACAGATACGCAGTATTTT.